This T cell receptor (beta chain) is from a study of post-analysis software for immune sequencing data. About the study: There were relapsing-remitting, secondary progressive and progressive-relapsing multiple sclerosis among the disease courses included.

Study-level findings and limits: Among multiple sclerosis patients, normalized Chao1 diversity was significantly below that of controls. A handful of TRBV segments were significantly more frequent in patients than in controls. TRBV5-6, TRBV5-1 and TRBV20-1 were among these segments. Pronounced co-clustering by F measure was evident among identically batched samples.

Details on this clonotype: Its target is not known.

Trimming shortened V by 3 bases and J by 9 bases, and 12 bases separated the two germline ends. Looked up from germline, CDR1 is GTSNPN and CDR2 is SVGIG (reference sequence). The CDR3 sequence is 12 residues long. Unique molecular identifiers had been added to the TCR beta cDNA libraries. Roughly 470,000 cDNA molecules came from about 1 to 10 million T cells. From the PCR reads, TCRdb called clonotypes with MiXCR, one entry per CDR3 protein. Of 700,000 to 900,000 distinct CDR3 sequences in the sample, 46% were seen once. The sample comprised blood. This rearrangement joins TRBV30 to TRBJ2-1, with D perhaps matching TRBD1 or TRBD2 (5 bases each). The sequence was obtained from a girl under 18 with multiple sclerosis. CDR3 sequence: CAWSGVGREQFF. The CDR3 DNA reads TGTGCCTGGAGCGGGGTGGGACGTGAGCAGTTCTTC.